This TCR beta chain was sequenced during a study of blood T cell repertoires in COVID-19. Overall study: T cells, B-cell-depleted T cells, or PBMCs provided the cDNA or gDNA that served as material.

CDR3 length: 12 amino acids. V was pared by 6 bases and J by 5 bases, with 6 bases of the junction left unmatched. Germline CDR1 SQVTM, CDR2 ANQGSEA. Clones were sequenced by immunoSEQ multiplex PCR, and TCRdb holds only the in-frame ones, with some missing. The sample yields roughly 6,200 clones, almost 75% seen once. The sequencing sample was made of peripheral blood. This TCR was recovered from a man in his 60s with acute or convalescent COVID-19. This chain uses TRBV29-1 with TRBJ1-2; 7 bases are shared with TRBD1. The CDR3 bases are TGCAGCGTCGGACAGGCGGGGTATGGCTACACCTTC. Translated: CSVGQAGYGYTF.